The present T cell receptor beta chain was sequenced within a study of cytotoxic CD8 clonotypes in ibrutinib-treated CLL. Study information: Enrolment comprised eleven to twelve relapsed/refractory and about 16 treatment-naive patients; approximately 18 were IGHV unmutated. Whole-study findings and limits: The study found clonality rose at ibrutinib response, then fell toward baseline at progression.

Only in-frame clones appear in the TCRdb table, and some are missing; sequencing was by immunoSEQ multiplex PCR. Seen here are some 11,000 clones, approximately 67% observed once, and the top ten hold about 25%. On this clone itself: Its specificity is not known.

The clonotype was recovered from a human donor with chronic lymphocytic leukemia. The sample consisted of PBMCs, taken before ibrutinib treatment.

The CDR3 bases are TGCAGTGCTAGAGATAAATACGAGCAGTACTTC. This encodes CSARDKYEQYF. The rearrangement joins TRBV20-1 to TRBJ2-7, with D unclear. The V gene lost 0 bases and the J gene lost 4 bases, with 4 bases spanning the gap. The length of the CDR3 is 11 residues. The V gene's germline CDR1 is DFQATT and CDR2 SNEGSKA (reference sequence).